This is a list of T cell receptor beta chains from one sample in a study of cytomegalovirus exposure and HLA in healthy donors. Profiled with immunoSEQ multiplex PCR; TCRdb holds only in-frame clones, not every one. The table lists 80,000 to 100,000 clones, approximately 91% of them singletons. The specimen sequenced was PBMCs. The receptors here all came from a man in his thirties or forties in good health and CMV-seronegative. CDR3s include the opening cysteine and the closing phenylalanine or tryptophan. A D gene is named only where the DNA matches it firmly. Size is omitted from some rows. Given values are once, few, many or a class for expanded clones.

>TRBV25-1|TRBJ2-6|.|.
CASTSGANVLTF
TGTGCCAGCACGTCTGGGGCCAACGTCCTGACTTTC
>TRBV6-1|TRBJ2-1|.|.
CASSEGRTGSNEQFF
TGTGCCAGCAGTGAAGGGAGGACTGGCTCCAATGAGCAGTTCTTC
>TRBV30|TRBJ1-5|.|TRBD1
CAWGTGESYQPQHF
TGTGCCTGGGGGACAGGGGAAAGCTATCAGCCCCAGCATTTT
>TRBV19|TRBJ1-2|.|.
CASSISRAEDYGYTF
TGTGCCAGTAGTATAAGTCGTGCAGAAGACTATGGCTACACCTTC
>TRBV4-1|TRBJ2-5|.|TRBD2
CASSPILAGGRQETQYF
TGCGCCAGCAGTCCCATACTAGCGGGGGGCCGTCAAGAGACCCAGTACTTC
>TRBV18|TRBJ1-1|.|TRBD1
CASSSGQGNTEAFF
TGTGCCAGCTCGTCCGGACAGGGGAACACTGAAGCTTTCTTT
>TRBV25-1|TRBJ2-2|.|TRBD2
CASSEWDSGGRNTGELFF
TGTGCCAGCAGTGAATGGGATAGCGGGGGACGGAACACCGGGGAGCTGTTTTTT
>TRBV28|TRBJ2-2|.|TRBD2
CASSSPSGRAGELFF
TGTGCCAGCAGTTCCCCTAGCGGGAGGGCCGGGGAGCTGTTTTTT
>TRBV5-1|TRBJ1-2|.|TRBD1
CASSGVGRDRGRPNYGYTF
TGCGCCAGCAGCGGCGTAGGACGGGACAGGGGACGCCCAAACTATGGCTACACCTTC
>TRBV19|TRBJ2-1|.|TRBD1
CASTARQGNEQFF
TGTGCCAGTACTGCGCGACAGGGCAATGAGCAGTTCTTC
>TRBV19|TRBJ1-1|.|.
CASSSRSNTEAFF
TGTGCCAGTAGTTCCCGGTCCAACACTGAAGCTTTCTTT
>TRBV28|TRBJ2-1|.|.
CASRYTAGTLYNEQFF
TGTGCCAGCAGATACACTGCCGGGACTCTATACAATGAGCAGTTCTTC
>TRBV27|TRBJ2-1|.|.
CASRLTVVGVSNEQFF
TGTGCCAGCAGACTCACGGTGGTGGGAGTAAGCAATGAGCAGTTCTTC
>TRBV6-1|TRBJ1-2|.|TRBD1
CASSSDRFSGYTF
TGTGCCAGCAGCTCGGACAGGTTTTCTGGCTACACCTTC
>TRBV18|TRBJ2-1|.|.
CASSPGAGQWENNEQFF
TGTGCCAGCTCACCAGGGGCAGGGCAATGGGAAAACAATGAGCAGTTCTTC
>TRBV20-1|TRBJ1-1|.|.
CTRVLNTEAFF
TGTACCAGGGTCTTGAACACTGAAGCTTTCTTT
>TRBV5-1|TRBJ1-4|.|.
CASSAGLGRRGEKLFF
TGCGCCAGCAGCGCCGGTTTGGGGAGGAGAGGAGAAAAACTGTTTTTT
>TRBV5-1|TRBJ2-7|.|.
CASGPDNYEQYF
TGCGCCAGCGGCCCGGACAACTACGAGCAGTACTTC
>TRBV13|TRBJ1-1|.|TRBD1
CASSSTRQGAVEAFF
TGTGCCAGCAGCAGTACGAGACAGGGGGCGGTTGAAGCTTTCTTT
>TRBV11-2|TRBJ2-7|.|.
CASSLARSGIRPYEQYF
TGTGCCAGCAGCTTAGCCCGGTCAGGGATTAGACCCTACGAGCAGTACTTC
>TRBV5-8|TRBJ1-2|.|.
CASSPQVLNYGYTF
TGTGCCAGCAGCCCACAGGTTTTAAATTATGGCTACACCTTC
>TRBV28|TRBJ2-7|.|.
CASSYPETGREQYF
TGTGCCAGCAGCTACCCCGAAACAGGGCGCGAGCAGTACTTC
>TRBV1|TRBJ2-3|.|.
CTSKLTGDTQYF
TGCACCAGCAAGCTTACCGGAGATACGCAGTATTTT
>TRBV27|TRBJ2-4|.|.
CASSLRQADIQYF
TGTGCCAGCAGTTTAAGACAGGCCGACATTCAGTACTTC
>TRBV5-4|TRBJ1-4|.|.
CASSLAATNEKLFF
TGTGCCAGCAGCTTGGCAGCAACTAATGAAAAACTGTTTTTT
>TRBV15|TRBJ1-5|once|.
CATSRDSGKTQPQHF
TGTGCCACCAGCAGAGATTCAGGGAAAACACAGCCCCAGCATTTT
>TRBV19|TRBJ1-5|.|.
CASSIGGYQPQHF
TGTGCCAGTAGTATCGGGGGGTATCAGCCCCAGCATTTT
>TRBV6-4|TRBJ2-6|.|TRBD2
CASSGGGTGANVLTF
TGTGCCAGCAGTGGGGGGGGTACTGGGGCCAACGTCCTGACTTTC
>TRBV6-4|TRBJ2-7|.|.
CASSDGGRTYEQYF
TGTGCCAGCAGTGATGGTGGCAGAACCTACGAGCAGTACTTC
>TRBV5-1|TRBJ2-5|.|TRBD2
CASSLFSGGQETQYF
TGCGCCAGCAGCTTGTTTAGCGGGGGGCAAGAGACCCAGTACTTC
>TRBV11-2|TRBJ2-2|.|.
CASSFPGSRTGELFF
TGTGCCAGCAGCTTCCCTGGTAGCCGGACCGGGGAGCTGTTTTTT
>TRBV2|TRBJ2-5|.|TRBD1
CASSPGQGFGETQYF
TGTGCCAGCAGCCCGGGACAGGGGTTCGGAGAGACCCAGTACTTC
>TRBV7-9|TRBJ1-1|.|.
CASSPRNTEAFF
TGTGCCAGCAGCCCCAGGAACACTGAAGCTTTCTTT
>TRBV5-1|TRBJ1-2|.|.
CASSLDSPTRPPNGYTF
TGCGCCAGCAGCTTGGATTCCCCAACGAGGCCACCCAATGGCTACACCTTC
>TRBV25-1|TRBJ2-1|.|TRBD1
CASSGLGRQGQFF
TGTGCCAGCAGTGGCCTGGGGAGACAGGGGCAGTTCTTC
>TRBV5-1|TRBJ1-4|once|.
CASSLASQGREKLFF
TGCGCCAGCAGCTTGGCTTCACAGGGTCGTGAAAAACTGTTTTTT
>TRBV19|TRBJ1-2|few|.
CASSRTRQDFNYGYTF
TGTGCCAGTAGTAGAACCCGACAGGACTTCAACTATGGCTACACCTTC
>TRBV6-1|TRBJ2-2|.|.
CASSVRRGRTGELFF
TGTGCCAGCAGTGTTAGAAGGGGAAGGACCGGGGAGCTGTTTTTT
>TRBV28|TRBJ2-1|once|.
CATAPRLEQFF
TGTGCCACCGCCCCCCGACTCGAGCAGTTCTTC
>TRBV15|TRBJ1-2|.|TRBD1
CATSRNDRAGYTF
TGTGCCACCAGCAGAAATGACAGGGCTGGCTACACCTTC
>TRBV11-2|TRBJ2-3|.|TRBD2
CASSLGDREGDTQYF
TGTGCCAGCAGCCTCGGGGACCGGGAGGGCGATACGCAGTATTTT